The sample holds a few counts of the clone carrying this TCR beta chain. The data stem from a study of coeliac disease. Overall study: Disease groups: newly diagnosed active, refractory type I, gluten-free-diet controlled.

The table came from immunoSEQ multiplex PCR; TCRdb's copy has only in-frame clones and leaves some out. The sample has several thousand clones, 69% seen once. Material for sequencing was intraepithelial lymphocytes from the gut. The TCR comes from a man younger than 40 with celiac disease.

In DNA, the CDR3 is TGTGCCTGGAGTTTGTCGGGGGGGGGCACTATCTCCAATGAGCAGTTCTTC. Translating it yields CAWSLSGGGTISNEQFF. The gene calls are TRBV30 and TRBJ2-1; TRBD2 agrees at 8 bases. The CDR3 is 17 amino acids. The V and J ends lost 2 bases and 6 bases, in that order; junction bases with no gene match: 15. Looked up from germline, CDR1 is GTSNPN and CDR2 is SVGIG (reference sequence).